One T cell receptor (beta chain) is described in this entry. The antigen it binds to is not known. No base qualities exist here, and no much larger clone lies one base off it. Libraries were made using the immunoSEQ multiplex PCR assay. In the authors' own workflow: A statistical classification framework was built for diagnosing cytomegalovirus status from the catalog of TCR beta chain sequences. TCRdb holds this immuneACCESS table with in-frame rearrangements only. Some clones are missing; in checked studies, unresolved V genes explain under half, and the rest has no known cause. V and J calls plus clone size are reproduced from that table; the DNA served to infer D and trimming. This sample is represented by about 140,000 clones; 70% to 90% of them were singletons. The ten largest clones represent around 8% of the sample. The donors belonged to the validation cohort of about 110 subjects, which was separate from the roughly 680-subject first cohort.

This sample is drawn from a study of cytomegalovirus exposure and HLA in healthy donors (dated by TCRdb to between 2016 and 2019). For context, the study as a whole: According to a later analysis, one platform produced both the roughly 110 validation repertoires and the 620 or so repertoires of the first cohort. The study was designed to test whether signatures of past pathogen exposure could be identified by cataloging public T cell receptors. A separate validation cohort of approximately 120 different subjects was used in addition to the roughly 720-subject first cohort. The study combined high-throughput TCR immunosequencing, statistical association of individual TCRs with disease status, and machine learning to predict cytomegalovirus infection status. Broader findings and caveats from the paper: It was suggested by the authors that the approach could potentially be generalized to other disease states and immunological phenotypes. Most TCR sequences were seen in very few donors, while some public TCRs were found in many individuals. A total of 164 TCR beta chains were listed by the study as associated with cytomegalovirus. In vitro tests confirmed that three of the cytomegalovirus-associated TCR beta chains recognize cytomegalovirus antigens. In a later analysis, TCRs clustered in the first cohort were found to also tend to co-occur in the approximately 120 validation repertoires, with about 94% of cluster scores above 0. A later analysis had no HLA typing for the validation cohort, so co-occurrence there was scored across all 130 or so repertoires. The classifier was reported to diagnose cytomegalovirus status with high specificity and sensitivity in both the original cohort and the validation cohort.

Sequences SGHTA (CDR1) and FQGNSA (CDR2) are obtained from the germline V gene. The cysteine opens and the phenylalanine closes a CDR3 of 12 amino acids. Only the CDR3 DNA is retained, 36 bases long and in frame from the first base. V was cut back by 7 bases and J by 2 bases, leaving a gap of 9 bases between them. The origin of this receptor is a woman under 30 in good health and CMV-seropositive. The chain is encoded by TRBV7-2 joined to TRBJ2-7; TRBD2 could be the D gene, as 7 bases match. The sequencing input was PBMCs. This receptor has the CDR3 CASKGGAYEQYF. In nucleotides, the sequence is TGTGCCAGCAAAGGGGGGGCCTACGAGCAGTACTTC.